These 6 T cell receptor beta chains were sequenced from one sample in a study of shared clonotypes between healthy human individuals (dated by TCRdb to the early 2020s). Libraries were made using the immunoSEQ multiplex PCR assay. The table comes from immuneACCESS by way of TCRdb, which keeps in-frame sequences with V and J called. Part of the clones is missing from these tables; in studies checked, under half for an unresolved V gene and the rest for unknown reasons. The sample table records 850,000 to 1,200,000 clones; roughly 80% of these occur just once. The ten top clones hold 1.2% to 1.5% of the sample. The sample comprised memory CD4+ T cells sorted from blood. Reading the label with the study, this specimen's cell subset or site is: CD45RA-negative fraction. Source of these receptors: a young man in good health.

The CDR3 bases are TGTGCCAGCAGTGAATCAGATTTTAACTATGGCTACACCTTC. This sequence encodes CASSESDFNYGYTF. The chain is built from TRBV6-1 and TRBJ1-2; no reliable D call. The V end lost 2 bases, the J end lost 1 base, and 8 bases lay between the germline ends. This CDR3 spans 14 amino acids. Per germline, CDR1 MNHNS and CDR2 SASEGT.

V gene TRBV9 combines with J gene TRBJ2-1; D might be TRBD2 (6 bases). The V gene lost 3 bases and the J gene lost 8 bases, with 27 bases spanning the gap. The length of the CDR3 is 18 residues. Looked up from germline, CDR1 is SGDLS and CDR2 is YYNGEE. In nucleotides, the CDR3 is TGTGCCAGCAGCGCCCCGCCGAGTTCGGGGGAGGCAGTGTATGAGCAGTTCTTC. Translation gives CASSAPPSSGEAVYEQFF.

In its sample, this clone was seen a few times. The chain employs TRBV5-1 and TRBJ1-1; 8 positions agree with TRBD1. V was pared by 4 bases and J by 7 bases, with 9 bases of the junction left unmatched. CDR1 SGHRS and CDR2 YFSETQ come from the germline V gene. The CDR3 consists of 14 residues. CDR3 residues: CASSGTGQGGEAFF. In nucleotides, the CDR3 is TGCGCCAGCAGCGGAACAGGACAGGGTGGTGAAGCTTTCTTT.

The rearrangement joins TRBV10-2 to TRBJ2-7, with 8 nucleotides matching TRBD2. J was trimmed by 5 bases and V by 6 bases; bases with no gene match: 9. Looked up from germline, CDR1 is WSHSY and CDR2 is SAAADI. The CDR3 length is 14 residues. CDR3 nucleotide sequence: TGCGCCAGCAGGAAGGGACTAGATTCCCACGAGCAGTACTTC. It translates to CASRKGLDSHEQYF.

This chain uses TRBV7-2 with TRBJ2-7, with D perhaps matching TRBD1 (5 bases). Per germline, CDR1 SGHTA and CDR2 FQGNSA. The CDR3 length is 13 residues. V lost 1 base to trimming and J lost 6 bases, with 10 bases between them. The CDR3 here is CASSLGQIAEQYF. CDR3 bases: TGTGCCAGCAGCTTAGGACAGATAGCCGAGCAGTACTTC.

The chain joins TRBV28 to TRBJ1-5, with D hard to call. CDR1 and CDR2 (germline): MDHEN, SYDVKM. This CDR3 is built from 13 residues. The V gene lost 6 bases and the J gene lost 4 bases, with 10 bases spanning the gap. DNA for the CDR3: TGTGCCAGCAGGAGTAAGGGTAATCAGCCCCAGCATTTT. It specifies CASRSKGNQPQHF.